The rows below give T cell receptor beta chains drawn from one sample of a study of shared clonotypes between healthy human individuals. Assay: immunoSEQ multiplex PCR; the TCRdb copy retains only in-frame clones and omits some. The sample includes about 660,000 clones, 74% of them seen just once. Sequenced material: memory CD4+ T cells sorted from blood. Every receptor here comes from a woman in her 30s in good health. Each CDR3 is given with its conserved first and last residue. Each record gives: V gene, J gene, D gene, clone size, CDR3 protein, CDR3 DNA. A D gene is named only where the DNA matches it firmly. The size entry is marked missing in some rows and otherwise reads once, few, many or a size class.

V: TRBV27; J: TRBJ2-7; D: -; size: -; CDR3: CASSPRTPRGEQYF; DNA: TGTGCCAGCAGTCCCCGGACTCCACGGGGCGAGCAGTACTTC
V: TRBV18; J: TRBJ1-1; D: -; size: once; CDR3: CASSNRANTEAFF; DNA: TGTGCCAGCTCGAACAGGGCGAACACTGAAGCTTTCTTT
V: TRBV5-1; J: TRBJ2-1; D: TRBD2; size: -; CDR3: CASSFRTSGRHNEQFF; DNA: TGCGCCAGCAGCTTTAGGACTAGCGGGAGACACAATGAGCAGTTCTTC
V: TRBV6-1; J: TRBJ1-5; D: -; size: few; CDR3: CASSLPGDRPQHF; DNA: TGTGCCAGCAGTCTCCCGGGCGACCGGCCCCAGCATTTT
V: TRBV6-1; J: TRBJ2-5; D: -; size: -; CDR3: CASSERETQYF; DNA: TGTGCCAGCAGTGAAAGAGAGACCCAGTACTTC
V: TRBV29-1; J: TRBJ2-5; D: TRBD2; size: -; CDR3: CSVVGTSGVQETQYF; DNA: TGCAGCGTTGTAGGGACTAGCGGGGTTCAAGAGACCCAGTACTTC
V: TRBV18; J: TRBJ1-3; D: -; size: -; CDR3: CASSRDSSGNTIYF; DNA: TGTGCCAGCTCGCGAGACTCCTCTGGAAACACCATATATTTT
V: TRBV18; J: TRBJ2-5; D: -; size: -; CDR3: CASSPPSLKETQYF; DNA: TGTGCCAGCTCACCACCCTCCTTGAAAGAGACCCAGTACTTC
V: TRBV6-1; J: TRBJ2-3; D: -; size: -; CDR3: CASRRRVKEGDTQYF; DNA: TGTGCCAGCAGGAGGCGGGTGAAGGAGGGAGATACGCAGTATTTT
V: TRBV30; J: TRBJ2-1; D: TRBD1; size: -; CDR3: CAWSSRDSKNEQFF; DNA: TGTGCCTGGAGCAGCCGGGACAGCAAAAATGAGCAGTTCTTC
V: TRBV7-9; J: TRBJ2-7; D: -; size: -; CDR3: CASSLKGGYEQYF; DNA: TGTGCCAGCAGCTTGAAGGGGGGCTACGAGCAGTACTTC
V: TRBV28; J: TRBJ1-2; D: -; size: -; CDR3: CASVTRNYGYTF; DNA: TGTGCCAGTGTGACTCGCAACTATGGCTACACCTTC
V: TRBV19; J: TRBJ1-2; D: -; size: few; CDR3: CASSILGSDYGYTF; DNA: TGTGCCAGTAGTATTCTGGGCAGCGACTATGGCTACACCTTC
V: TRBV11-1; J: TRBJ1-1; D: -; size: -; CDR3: CASSLRRGNTEAFF; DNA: TGTGCCAGCAGCTTAAGGCGGGGAAACACTGAAGCTTTCTTT
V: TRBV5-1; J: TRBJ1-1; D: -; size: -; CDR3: CASGSRVSSTDTEAFF; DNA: TGCGCTTCCGGAAGCAGGGTTAGCTCGACCGACACTGAAGCTTTCTTT
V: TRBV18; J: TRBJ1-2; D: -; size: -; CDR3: CASSPDSDYGYTF; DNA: TGTGCCAGCTCCCCCGACAGCGACTATGGCTACACCTTC
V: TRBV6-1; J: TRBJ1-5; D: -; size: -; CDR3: CASSGTFASNQPQHF; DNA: TGTGCCAGCAGCGGAACTTTCGCTAGCAATCAGCCCCAGCATTTT
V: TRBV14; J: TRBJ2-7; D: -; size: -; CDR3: CASSQGRTGRYEQYF; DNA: TGTGCCAGCAGCCAAGGGCGGACCGGAAGGTACGAGCAGTACTTC
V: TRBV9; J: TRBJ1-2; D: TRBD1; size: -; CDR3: CASSVEAGGYGYTF; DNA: TGTGCCAGCAGCGTAGAGGCAGGGGGATATGGCTACACCTTC
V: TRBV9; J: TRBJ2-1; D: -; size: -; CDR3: CASSVSLSSYNEQFF; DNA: TGTGCCAGCAGCGTCTCCTTGAGCTCCTACAATGAGCAGTTCTTC
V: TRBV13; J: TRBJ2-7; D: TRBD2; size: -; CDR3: CASSTRPSGRASYEQYF; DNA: TGTGCCAGCAGCACTCGACCAAGCGGGAGGGCCTCCTACGAGCAGTACTTC
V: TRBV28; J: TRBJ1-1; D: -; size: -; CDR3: CASSLLDALEAFF; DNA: TGTGCCAGCAGTTTGTTGGATGCCCTTGAAGCTTTCTTT